A single TCR beta chain is shown here with its context. CDR1 and CDR2 (germline): GTSNPN, SVGIG (reference sequence). The V end was cut by 5 bases, the J end by 0 bases, with 13 bases between. This CDR3 spans 14 amino acids. These data are taken from a study of blood T cell repertoires in COVID-19. On the study more broadly: There were acute and convalescent COVID-19 samples, and they came from the United States, Italy and Spain. The analysed material was cDNA or gDNA that came from T cells, B-cell-depleted T cells, or PBMCs.

In the original workflow: Reference gene primer amplification in the assay estimated nucleated cell counts. The protocol was immunoSEQ multiplex PCR, while the TCRdb copy is restricted to in-frame clones and leaves out a portion. Clone size and the V and J calls come from that table; the DNA yielded D and trimming. Among about 99,000 clones listed, 84% were seen once. This receptor was obtained from a man aged 65 to 85 with active or convalescent COVID-19. Sequencing used peripheral blood. This rearrangement joins TRBV30 to TRBJ1-1; weak D call: TRBD1 (6 bases). The CDR3 nucleotides read TGTGCCTGGGTGGGGGCAGGGATGAACACTGAAGCTTTCTTT. Protein sequence: CAWVGAGMNTEAFF.